These 30 T cell receptor beta chains share one sample of origin, sequenced in a study of blood T cell repertoires in COVID-19. Here immunoSEQ multiplex PCR was the method, and the copy in TCRdb shows in-frame clones only, minus some. The data show around 230,000 clones, around 85% seen once. Sequenced input: peripheral blood. The receptors shown here come from a woman aged 80 or older with acute or convalescent COVID-19.

The chain combines TRBV20-1 with TRBJ2-5; no firm D call. V lost 4 bases, J lost 2 bases, and 5 bases lay in between. The length of the CDR3 is 11 residues. Germline CDR1 and CDR2: DFQATT and SNEGSKA (reference sequence). The CDR3 spells CSANKQETQYF. The CDR3 DNA follows: TGCAGTGCTAACAAGCAAGAGACCCAGTACTTC.

This clone was observed once. The chain has TRBV7-2 and TRBJ1-6; a possible D gene is TRBD1 (6 bases). CDR3 size: 18 residues. Germline values: CDR1 SGHTA, CDR2 FQGNSA. The germline V and J ends were trimmed by 1 base and 0 bases, with 13 bases remaining between them. The CDR3 reads CASSLDGTPSSYNSPLHF. The CDR3 bases are TGTGCCAGCAGCTTAGACGGGACACCGAGCTCCTATAATTCACCCCTCCACTTT. The full variable domain, its missing parts supplied by reference TRBV7-2 and TRBJ1-6, is GAGVSQSPSNKVTEKGKDVELRCDPISGHTALYWYRQSLGQGLEFLIYFQGNSAPDKSGLPSDRFSAERTGGSVSTLTIQRTQQEDSAVYLCASSLDGTPSSYNSPLHFGNGTRLTVT.

J is TRBJ1-6 and V is TRBV28; D gene unclear. The germline V gene has CDR1 MDHEN and CDR2 SYDVKM. CDR3 length: 13 residues. V lost 6 bases and J 10 bases, leaving 13 bases between the germline ends. The chain's CDR3 is CASSLGGVSPLHF. In DNA, the CDR3 is TGTGCCAGCAGCCTAGGAGGAGTGTCACCCCTCCACTTT.

This sequence joins TRBV28 and TRBJ2-7, with TRBD1 identical over 7 bases. This CDR3 spans 13 amino acids. Germline assignment: CDR1 MDHEN and CDR2 SYDVKM. Germline trimming cut 6 bases from V and 3 bases from J; bases unmatched to any gene: 5. The CDR3 nucleotides read TGTGCCAGCAGCCAGGGACAGAACTACGAGCAGTACTTC. Amino acids: CASSQGQNYEQYF.

The chain couples TRBV11-2 to TRBJ2-1; 8 positions agree with TRBD2. J was trimmed by 8 bases and V by 7 bases; bases with no gene match: 19. This CDR3 is built from 17 residues. The germline gives CDR1 SGHAT, CDR2 FQNNGV. The CDR3 sequence: CASTLRPRAGGSDEQFF. The DNA for the CDR3 is TGTGCCAGCACCCTAAGGCCACGGGCGGGGGGAAGCGATGAGCAGTTCTTC.

This chain joins TRBV7-2 and TRBJ1-1, with TRBD1 identical over 8 bases. Per germline, CDR1 SGHTA and CDR2 FQGNSA. With 4 bases clipped from V and 1 base from J, the junction kept 5 bases outside the gene matches. The CDR3 has 15 residues. CDR3 nucleotide sequence: TGTGCCAGCAGCTCTTACAGGGGGGGGAACACTGAAGCTTTCTTT. Its translation: CASSSYRGGNTEAFF.

This chain connects TRBV6-5 to TRBJ2-3, with no clear D. V lost 7 bases and J lost 7, with 12 bases in between. This CDR3 is built from 12 residues. Germline lookup yields CDR1 MNHEY and CDR2 SVGAGI. CDR3 in DNA: TGTGCCAGCAATCGTGGCACTAATACGCAGTATTTT. Its protein product is CASNRGTNTQYF.

The genes are TRBV28 and TRBJ1-3; D is ambiguous. This CDR3 contains 12 residues. The germline gives CDR1 MDHEN, CDR2 SYDVKM. V lost 2 bases and J 4 bases, leaving 3 bases between the germline ends. The CDR3 spells CASSLQGNTIYF. CDR3 bases: TGTGCCAGCAGTTTACAGGGAAACACCATATATTTT.

The J gene is TRBJ1-5, the V gene TRBV19; a weak D match, TRBD1 (6 bases). This CDR3 is built from 14 residues. From germline, CDR1 is LNHDA and CDR2 SQIVND (reference sequence). Trimming shortened V by 5 bases and J by 4 bases, and 12 bases separated the two germline ends. Here the CDR3 reads CASSPRTANQPQHF. The CDR3 DNA is TGTGCCAGTAGTCCCCGGACAGCTAATCAGCCCCAGCATTTT.

The chain uses TRBV5-1 and TRBJ1-5, with a weak D call TRBD1 (6 bases). The CDR3 covers 14 residues. Germline lookup yields CDR1 SGHRS and CDR2 YFSETQ. V was clipped by 4 bases and J by 5 bases, with 13 bases between them. The chain's CDR3 is CASSPGQGDQPQHF. The CDR3, as DNA: TGCGCCAGCAGCCCGGGACAAGGGGATCAGCCCCAGCATTTT.

The V gene is TRBV19, the J gene TRBJ2-5; D might be TRBD2 (5 bases). Trimming pared 3 bases from V and 5 bases from J, leaving 10 bases between. CDR1 is LNHDA, CDR2 SQIVND, per germline (reference sequence). The CDR3 extends over 13 amino acids. Written as DNA, the CDR3 is TGTGCCAGTAGTATCCGGGGTACGGAGACCCAGTACTTC. Protein sequence: CASSIRGTETQYF.

A few counts support this clone. CDR3 amino acids: CATQRDSDTEAFF. The DNA of the CDR3 is TGTGCCACCCAGAGGGACAGCGACACTGAAGCTTTCTTT. The chain carries TRBV19 and TRBJ1-1; 7 bases map to TRBD1. The trim removed 10 bases at V and 3 bases at J, leaving 8 bases unmatched. There are 13 residues in the CDR3. CDR1 and CDR2 from the germline V gene are LNHDA and SQIVND (reference sequence).

The chain uses TRBV19 and TRBJ1-5, with D possibly TRBD1 on 6 matching bases. The CDR3 runs to 18 residues. The germline gives CDR1 LNHDA, CDR2 SQIVND (reference sequence). Between the trimmed V and J ends, which lost 4 bases and 0 bases, there was a span of 19 bases. The CDR3 reads CASSTRVRGGYSNQPQHF. The CDR3 DNA reads TGTGCCAGTAGTACCCGTGTTAGGGGGGGTTATAGCAATCAGCCCCAGCATTTT.

The V gene is TRBV14, the J gene TRBJ2-1, with 8 bases lining up with TRBD2. CDR3 length: 16 amino acids. V was pared by 0 bases and J by 6 bases, with 7 bases of the junction left unmatched. Germline CDR1 reads SGHDN; CDR2 reads FVKESK. CDR3 coding DNA: TGTGCCAGCAGCCAAGAACCCAGCGGGGGACTCAATGAGCAGTTCTTC. Translating it yields CASSQEPSGGLNEQFF.

In nucleotides, the CDR3 is TGTGCCAGTAGTCTACCACATGGGACAGTCTACAATGAGCAGTTCTTC. Encoded protein: CASSLPHGTVYNEQFF. The chain employs TRBV19 and TRBJ2-1, with 7 bases lining up with TRBD1. CDR3 length: 16 amino acids. Germline CDR1 LNHDA, CDR2 SQIVND (reference sequence). Unmatched junction bases numbered 10, after V lost 5 bases and J lost 3 bases.

The rearrangement links TRBV18 to TRBJ2-5; D might be TRBD2 (6 bases). With 2 bases removed from V and 4 bases from J, the gap between germline ends came to 17 bases. Per the germline V gene, CDR1 is KGHSH and CDR2 is LQKENI. The CDR3 extends over 16 amino acids. CDR3 in DNA: TGTGCCAGCTCACCATGGAGGGCCCAAGACCGAGAGACCCAGTACTTC. This codes for CASSPWRAQDRETQYF.

V is TRBV10-3 and J is TRBJ1-1; TRBD1 agrees at 8 bases. There are 15 residues in the CDR3. The ends lost 1 base at V and 4 bases at J; junction bases unmatched: 5. Looked up from germline, CDR1 is ENHRY and CDR2 is SYGVKD. CDR3 sequence (DNA): TGTGCCATCAGTGAGTTTGGACAGGGCTCCACTGAAGCTTTCTTT. Translated: CAISEFGQGSTEAFF.

The gene calls are TRBV5-1 and TRBJ1-6, with D unclear. Germline CDR1 is SGHRS and CDR2 is YFSETQ. The V gene lost 3 bases and the J gene lost 7 bases, with 11 bases spanning the gap. This CDR3 is built from 14 residues. In DNA, the CDR3 is TGCGCCAGCAGCTCGTTGTCAGCGAATTCACCCCTCCACTTT. It yields the protein CASSSLSANSPLHF.

V is TRBV28 and J is TRBJ1-6, with D possibly being TRBD1 (5 bases). V lost 4 bases to trimming and J lost 9 bases, with 22 bases between them. The CDR3 is 17 residues long. Looked up from germline, CDR1 is MDHEN and CDR2 is SYDVKM. The CDR3 protein is CASSSPSSVQGGSPLHF. The CDR3 bases are TGTGCCAGCAGTTCCCCGTCTTCCGTGCAGGGAGGTTCACCCCTCCACTTT.

This CDR3 is CASRPWTSGGGETQYF. CDR3 sequence (DNA): TGTGCCAGCAGACCCTGGACTAGCGGAGGGGGGGAGACCCAGTACTTC. V and J are TRBV27 and TRBJ2-5; TRBD2 aligns across 10 bases. The CDR3 is made up of 16 amino acids. From germline, CDR1 is MNHEY and CDR2 SMNVEV (reference sequence). Trimming at V came to 6 bases and at J to 5 bases, leaving 12 bases not matched to a gene.

The chain is built from TRBV5-4 and TRBJ2-5; 7 bases match TRBD1. Germline-derived CDR1 and CDR2 are SGHNT and YYREEE (reference sequence). The CDR3 consists of 17 residues. V trimming: 0 bases; J trimming: 2 bases; junction bases outside the gene matches: 10. The CDR3 nucleotides read TGTGCCAGCAGCTTGGGCTTGGGACAGTCGCGGCAAGAGACCCAGTACTTC. This gives the protein CASSLGLGQSRQETQYF.

The rearrangement joins TRBV25-1 to TRBJ1-4, with 10 bases fitting TRBD1. J lost 1 base, V lost 9 bases, and 11 bases had no gene match. Germline V gives CDR1 MGHDK, CDR2 SYGVNS. This CDR3 contains 17 residues. CDR3 in amino acids: CARSPRTGGLTNEKLFF. CDR3 in DNA: TGTGCCAGATCCCCCCGGACAGGGGGGCTAACTAATGAAAAACTGTTTTTT.

The chain is built from TRBV7-9 and TRBJ1-1, with unresolved D. Trimming took 1 base from V and 2 from J, leaving 8 bases between them. Germline loops: CDR1 SEHNR, CDR2 FQNEAQ (reference sequence). This CDR3 spans 14 amino acids. CDR3 nucleotides: TGTGCCAGCAGCTTAGTCGGGGAAAACACTGAAGCTTTCTTT. Amino acid sequence: CASSLVGENTEAFF. Drawing the rest from reference TRBV7-9 and TRBJ1-1, the complete variable domain is DTGVSQNPRHKITKRGQNVTFRCDPISEHNRLYWYRQTLGQGPEFLTYFQNEAQLEKSRLLSDRFSAERPKGSFSTLEIQRTEQGDSAMYLCASSLVGENTEAFFGQGTRLTVV.

The V call is TRBV2, the J call TRBJ2-7, with 12 nucleotides matching TRBD1. The CDR3 sequence is 17 residues long. CDR1 is SNHLY, CDR2 FYNNEI, per germline. The junction had 11 bases not matched to a gene; V was cut back by 1 base and J by 7 bases. The CDR3 is CASSEGGTGGLLLEQYF. The CDR3, as DNA: TGTGCCAGCAGTGAAGGGGGGACAGGGGGCCTCTTATTGGAGCAGTACTTC. Supplemented by reference TRBV2 and TRBJ2-7, the full variable domain reads EPEVTQTPSHQVTQMGQEVILRCVPISNHLYFYWYRQILGQKVEFLVSFYNNEISEKSEIFDDQFSVERPDGSNFTLKIRSTKLEDSAMYFCASSEGGTGGLLLEQYFGPGTRLTVT.

In DNA, the CDR3 is TGTGCCAGCAGCTCAGGGGCAGATACGCAGTATTTT. Its translation is CASSSGADTQYF. The V call is TRBV7-3, the J call TRBJ2-3, with a possible D match to TRBD1 (6 bases). The CDR3 runs 12 residues. V was shortened by 4 bases and J by 4 bases, with 6 bases between the two germline ends. The germline CDR1 and CDR2 sequences are SGHTA and FQGTGA.

With regard to this clone: Other DNA sequences of this sample code for an identical CDR3. The J gene is TRBJ1-1, the V gene TRBV5-1; D gene uncertain. This CDR3 comprises 15 residues. Germline V lookup: CDR1 SGHRS, CDR2 YFSETQ. Between the trimmed V and J ends, which lost 0 bases and 0 bases, there was a span of 9 bases. The CDR3 coding sequence is TGCGCCAGCAGCTTGGAAGGAGCCCTGAACACTGAAGCTTTCTTT. Protein sequence: CASSLEGALNTEAFF.

The rearrangement links TRBV7-6 to TRBJ1-3; D may be TRBD1 (6 bases). Germline lookup yields CDR1 SGHVS and CDR2 FNYEAQ. This CDR3 spans 16 amino acids. Between the trimmed V and J ends, which lost 6 bases and 0 bases, there was a span of 15 bases. The CDR3 reads CASSSKDRTSGNTIYF. The CDR3 DNA follows: TGTGCCAGCAGTTCTAAAGACAGGACCTCTGGAAACACCATATATTTT.

The genes are TRBV5-1 and TRBJ2-3, with D tentatively TRBD2 (7 bases). Germline lookup yields CDR1 SGHRS and CDR2 YFSETQ. The CDR3 spans 17 residues. Between the trimmed V and J ends, which lost 4 bases and 0 bases, there was a span of 18 bases. CDR3 sequence (DNA): TGCGCCAGCAGCCCAATGTTTGGGGGGGCTAGCACAGATACGCAGTATTTT. It is translated as CASSPMFGGASTDTQYF.

The chain recombines TRBV19 with TRBJ2-1; 15 bases align to TRBD2. Per the germline V gene, CDR1 is LNHDA and CDR2 is SQIVND (reference sequence). This CDR3 has 16 residues. Trimming removed 4 bases from V and 7 bases from J; junction bases left unmatched: 5. The DNA for the CDR3 is TGTGCCAGTAGTACTCGGACTAGCGGGGGGGCTAATGAGCAGTTCTTC. Its translation: CASSTRTSGGANEQFF.

The chain couples TRBV3-1 (or the pseudogene TRBV3-2) to TRBJ2-1, with 9 bases lining up with TRBD1. CDR1 and CDR2 (germline): LGHDT, YNNKEL (reference sequence). The CDR3 consists of 14 residues. V was clipped by 7 bases and J by 5 bases; unmatched bases: 6. In DNA, the CDR3 is TGTGCCAGCAACTCCGGGACAGGGAACAATGAGCAGTTCTTC. Protein: CASNSGTGNNEQFF.